This T cell receptor beta chain was sequenced in a study of blood T cell repertoires in COVID-19. In the authors' methods: Amplification of reference gene primers provided the estimated nucleated cell counts. This table comes from immunoSEQ multiplex PCR, and its TCRdb copy is limited to in-frame clones, with some not included. That table gives V, J and clone size, and the DNA gave D and trimming. The top ten hold roughly 12% of the sample, which has 130,000 or so clones, approximately 85% seen once. The CDR3 has 18 residues. Germline V lookup: CDR1 SGHTS, CDR2 YDEGEE. The V end was cut by 4 bases, the J end by 1 base, with 20 bases between. This clone has just one count.

The source is a human donor in a cohort sampled during active COVID-19. This chain connects TRBV5-8 to TRBJ1-4; D is perhaps TRBD1 (6 bases). The material sequenced was peripheral blood. The CDR3 region has the DNA TGTGCCAGCAGCCCCCGTCGGGGGGGCCTTCTAACTAATGAAAAACTGTTTTTT. Its protein product is CASSPRRGGLLTNEKLFF.